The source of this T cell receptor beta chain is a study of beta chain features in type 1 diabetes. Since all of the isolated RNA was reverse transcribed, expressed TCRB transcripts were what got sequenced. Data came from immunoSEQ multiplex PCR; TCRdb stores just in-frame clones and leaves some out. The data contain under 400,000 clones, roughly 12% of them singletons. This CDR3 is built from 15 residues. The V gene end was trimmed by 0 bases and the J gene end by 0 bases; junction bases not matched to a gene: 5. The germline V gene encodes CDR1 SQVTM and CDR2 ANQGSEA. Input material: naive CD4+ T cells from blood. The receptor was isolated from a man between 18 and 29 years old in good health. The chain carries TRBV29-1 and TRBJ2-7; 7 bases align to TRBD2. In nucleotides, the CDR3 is TGCAGCGTTGAAGATCATGGCGGGAGCTCCTACGAGCAGTACTTC. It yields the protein CSVEDHGGSSYEQYF.